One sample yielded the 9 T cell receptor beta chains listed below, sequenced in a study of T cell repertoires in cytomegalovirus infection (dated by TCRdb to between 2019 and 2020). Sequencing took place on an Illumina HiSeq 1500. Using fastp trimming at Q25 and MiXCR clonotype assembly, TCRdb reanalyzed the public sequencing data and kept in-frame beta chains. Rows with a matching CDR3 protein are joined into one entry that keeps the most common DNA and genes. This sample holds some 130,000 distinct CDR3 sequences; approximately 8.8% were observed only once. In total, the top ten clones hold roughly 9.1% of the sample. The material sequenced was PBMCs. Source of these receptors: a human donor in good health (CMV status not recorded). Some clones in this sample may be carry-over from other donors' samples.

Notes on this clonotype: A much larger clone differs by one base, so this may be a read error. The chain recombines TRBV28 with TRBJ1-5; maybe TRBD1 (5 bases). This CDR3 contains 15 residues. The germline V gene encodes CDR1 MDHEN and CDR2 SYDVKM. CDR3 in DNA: TGTCCCAGCAGTTTGGGGGGGGGGATTTTTCAGCCCCAGCATTTT. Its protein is CPSSLGGGIFQPQHF.

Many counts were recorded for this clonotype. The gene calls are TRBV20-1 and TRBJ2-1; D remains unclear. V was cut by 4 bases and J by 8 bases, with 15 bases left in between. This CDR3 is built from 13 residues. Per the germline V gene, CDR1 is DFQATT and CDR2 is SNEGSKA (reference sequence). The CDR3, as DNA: TGCAGTGCTACGGACCCCGCGCAGGATGAGCAGTTCTTC. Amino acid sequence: CSATDPAQDEQFF.

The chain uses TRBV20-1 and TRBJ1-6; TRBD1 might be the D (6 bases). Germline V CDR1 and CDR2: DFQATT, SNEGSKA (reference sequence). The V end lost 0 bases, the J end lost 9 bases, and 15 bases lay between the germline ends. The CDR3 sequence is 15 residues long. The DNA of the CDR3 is TGCAGTGCTAGAGATCAGCAGGGGCGGGGTTCACCCCTCCACTTT. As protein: CSARDQQGRGSPLHF.

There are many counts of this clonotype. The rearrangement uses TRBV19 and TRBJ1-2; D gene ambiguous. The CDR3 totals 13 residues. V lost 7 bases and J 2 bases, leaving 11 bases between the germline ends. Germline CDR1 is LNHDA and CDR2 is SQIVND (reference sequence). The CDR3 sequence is CASTPARNYGYTF. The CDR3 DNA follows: TGTGCCAGTACCCCGGCCCGCAACTATGGCTACACCTTC.

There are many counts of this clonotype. In DNA, the CDR3 is TGTGCCAGCAGCCAAGCTGGACAGGGTGAGACCCAGTACTTC. It specifies CASSQAGQGETQYF. The V gene is TRBV3-1, the J gene TRBJ2-5; 8 bases are shared with TRBD1. This CDR3 is 14 amino acids long. The trim removed 1 base at V and 5 bases at J, leaving 3 bases unmatched. Germline V gene data show CDR1 as LGHDT and CDR2 as YNNKEL (reference sequence).

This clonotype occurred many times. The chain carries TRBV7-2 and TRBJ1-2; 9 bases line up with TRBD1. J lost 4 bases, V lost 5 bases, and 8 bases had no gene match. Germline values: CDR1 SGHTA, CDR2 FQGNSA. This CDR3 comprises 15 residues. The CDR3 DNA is TGTGCCAGCAGCAGAAATACAGGGGGCGTCTATGGCTACACCTTC. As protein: CASSRNTGGVYGYTF.

The CDR3 here is CASSSVRDTFYEQYF. For the CDR3, the DNA is TGTGCCAGCAGCTCAGTCCGGGACACTTTTTACGAGCAGTACTTC. The rearrangement uses TRBV7-9 and TRBJ2-7, with D possibly matching TRBD1 (6 bases). Germline V gene lookup returns CDR1 SEHNR and CDR2 FQNEAQ (reference sequence). This CDR3 spans 15 amino acids. With 4 bases removed from V and 4 bases from J, the gap between germline ends came to 17 bases.

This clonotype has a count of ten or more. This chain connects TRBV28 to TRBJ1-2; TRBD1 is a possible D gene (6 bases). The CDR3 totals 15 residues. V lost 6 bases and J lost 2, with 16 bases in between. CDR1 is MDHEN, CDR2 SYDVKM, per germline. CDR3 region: CASSSPGGANYGYTF. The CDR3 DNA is TGTGCCAGCAGCTCACCTGGGGGCGCGAACTATGGCTACACCTTC.

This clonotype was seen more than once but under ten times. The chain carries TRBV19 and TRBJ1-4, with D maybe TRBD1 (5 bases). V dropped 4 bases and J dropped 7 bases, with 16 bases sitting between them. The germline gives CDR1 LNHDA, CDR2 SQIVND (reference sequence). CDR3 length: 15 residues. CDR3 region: CASSRTGTVGEKLFF. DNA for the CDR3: TGTGCCAGTAGTAGAACCGGGACCGTTGGTGAAAAACTGTTTTTT.